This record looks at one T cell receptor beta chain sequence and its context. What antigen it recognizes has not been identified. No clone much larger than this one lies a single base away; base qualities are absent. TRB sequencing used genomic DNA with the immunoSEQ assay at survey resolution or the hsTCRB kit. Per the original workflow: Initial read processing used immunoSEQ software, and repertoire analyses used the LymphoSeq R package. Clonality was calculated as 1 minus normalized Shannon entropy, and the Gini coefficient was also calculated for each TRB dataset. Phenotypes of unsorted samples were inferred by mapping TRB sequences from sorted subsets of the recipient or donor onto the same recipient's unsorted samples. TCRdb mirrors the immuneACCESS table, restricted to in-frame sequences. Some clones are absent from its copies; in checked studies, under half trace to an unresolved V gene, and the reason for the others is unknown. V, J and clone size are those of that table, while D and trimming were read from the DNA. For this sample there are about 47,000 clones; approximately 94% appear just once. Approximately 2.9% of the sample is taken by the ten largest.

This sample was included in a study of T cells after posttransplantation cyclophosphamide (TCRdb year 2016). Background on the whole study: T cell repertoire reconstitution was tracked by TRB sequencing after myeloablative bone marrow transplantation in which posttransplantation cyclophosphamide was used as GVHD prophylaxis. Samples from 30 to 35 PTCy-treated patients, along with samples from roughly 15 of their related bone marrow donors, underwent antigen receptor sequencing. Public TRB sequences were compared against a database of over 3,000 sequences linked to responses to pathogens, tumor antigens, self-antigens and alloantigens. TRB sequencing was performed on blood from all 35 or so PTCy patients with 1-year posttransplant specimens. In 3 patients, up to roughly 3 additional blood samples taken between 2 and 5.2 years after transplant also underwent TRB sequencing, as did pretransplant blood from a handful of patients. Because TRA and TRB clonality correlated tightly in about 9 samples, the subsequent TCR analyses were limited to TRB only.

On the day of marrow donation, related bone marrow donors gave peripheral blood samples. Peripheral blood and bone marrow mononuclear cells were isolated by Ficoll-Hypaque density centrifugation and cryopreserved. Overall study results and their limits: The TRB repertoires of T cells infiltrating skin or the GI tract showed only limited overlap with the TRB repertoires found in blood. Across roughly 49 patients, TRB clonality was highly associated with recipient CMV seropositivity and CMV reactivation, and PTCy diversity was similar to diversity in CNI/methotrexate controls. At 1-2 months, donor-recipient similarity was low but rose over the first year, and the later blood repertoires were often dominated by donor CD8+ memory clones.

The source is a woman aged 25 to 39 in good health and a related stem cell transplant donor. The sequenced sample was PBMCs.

CDR3 loop: CAWSRVRGNNYGYTF. The DNA sequence follows: TGTGCCTGGAGTCGAGTTAGGGGAAATAACTATGGCTACACCTTC. The chain joins TRBV30 to TRBJ1-2; TRBD1 is a weak D gene call, 5 bases matching. Relative to germline, V is 2 bases shorter and J is 1 base shorter, with 14 bases between their ends. The CDR3 sequence holds 15 residues, the cysteine and phenylalanine included. Left in the record is the CDR3 DNA by itself, 45 bases read in frame from the first base. CDR1 and CDR2 (GTSNPN, SVGIG) derive from the germline V gene (reference sequence).